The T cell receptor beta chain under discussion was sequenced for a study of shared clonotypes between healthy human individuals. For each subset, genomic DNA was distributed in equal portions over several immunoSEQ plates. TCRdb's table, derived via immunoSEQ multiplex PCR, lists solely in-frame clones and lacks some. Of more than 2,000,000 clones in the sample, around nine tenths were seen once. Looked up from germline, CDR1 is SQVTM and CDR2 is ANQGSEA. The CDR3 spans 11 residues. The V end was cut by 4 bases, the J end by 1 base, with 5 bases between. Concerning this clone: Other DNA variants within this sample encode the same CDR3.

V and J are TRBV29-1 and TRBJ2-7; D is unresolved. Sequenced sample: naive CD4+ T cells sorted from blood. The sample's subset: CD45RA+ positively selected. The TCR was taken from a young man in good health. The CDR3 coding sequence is TGCAGCGTTGTCCAGTCCTACGAGCAGTACTTC. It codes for CSVVQSYEQYF.